Shown below are 23 T cell receptor beta chains from a single sample sequenced in a study of blood T cell repertoires in COVID-19. Sequencing was performed with immunoSEQ multiplex PCR; in TCRdb, only in-frame clones are kept and a portion is missing. Of 90,000 to 95,000 clones listed, about 86% are singletons. The specimen was peripheral blood. The receptors shown here come from a woman in her sixties or seventies with acute or convalescent COVID-19.

The chain is built from TRBV5-1 and TRBJ1-2; D remains ambiguous. Germline CDR1 reads SGHRS; CDR2 reads YFSETQ. This CDR3 has 16 residues. Deletions cut 0 bases from V and 3 bases from J, with 15 bases between. The chain's CDR3 is CASSLASSVRHYGYTF. The CDR3 DNA sequence: TGCGCCAGCAGCTTGGCCTCATCAGTTCGTCACTATGGCTACACCTTC. The full variable domain, in which reference TRBV5-1 and TRBJ1-2 provide the parts outside the CDR3, is KAGVTQTPRYLIKTRGQQVTLSCSPISGHRSVSWYQQTPGQGLQFLFEYFSETQRNKGNFPGRFSGRQFSNSRSEMNVSTLELGDSALYLCASSLASSVRHYGYTFGSGTRLTVV.

The chain uses TRBV7-9 and TRBJ1-3, with TRBD1 matching 7 bases. There are 14 residues in the CDR3. Germline values: CDR1 SEHNR, CDR2 FQNEAQ (reference sequence). The junction had 2 bases not matched to a gene; V was cut back by 6 bases and J by 0 bases. CDR3 sequence: CASRRTGSGNTIYF. DNA for the CDR3: TGTGCCAGCAGACGGACAGGCTCTGGAAACACCATATATTTT.

This rearrangement joins TRBV7-8 to TRBJ2-7; D remains unclear. Germline CDR1 and CDR2: SGHVS and FQNEAQ. V was clipped by 1 base and J by 5 bases, with 15 bases between them. This CDR3 is 15 amino acids long. As DNA, the CDR3 is TGTGCCAGCAGCTTAGATGCTGAGGAAGAGAACGAGCAGTACTTC. Protein sequence: CASSLDAEEENEQYF.

J is TRBJ2-1 and V is TRBV19, with TRBD1 identical over 9 bases. The germline gives CDR1 LNHDA, CDR2 SQIVND (reference sequence). This CDR3 spans 16 amino acids. With 5 bases clipped from V and 4 bases from J, the junction kept 9 bases outside the gene matches. The CDR3 reads CASSGSWDRAYNEQFF. The CDR3 DNA is TGTGCCAGTAGTGGGAGCTGGGACAGGGCTTACAATGAGCAGTTCTTC.

The genes are TRBV28 and TRBJ2-7, with 10 nucleotides matching TRBD2. V gave up 1 base and J gave up 5 bases; unmatched junction bases: 14. From germline, CDR1 is MDHEN and CDR2 SYDVKM. This CDR3 is built from 18 residues. The DNA of the CDR3 is TGTGCCAGCAGTTTATATCTACTGAAGCGGGAGGGAGGCCACGAGCAGTACTTC. The encoded protein is CASSLYLLKREGGHEQYF.

A note on this clone: Germline is not matched at one junction end, which may reflect a read error. The V and J genes are TRBV6-7 and TRBJ1-6; 7 positions agree with TRBD1. TRBV6-7 counts as an open reading frame of uncertain function. The CDR3 has 13 residues. The CDR3 DNA reads as TGTGCCAGCACCAAGACAGGGAAGTCACCCTTCCACTTT. It is translated as CASTKTGKSPFHF.

The J gene is TRBJ2-7, the V gene TRBV7-8, with TRBD2 as a possible D gene (6 bases). V was cut by 2 bases and J by 5 bases, with 16 bases left in between. The CDR3 is made up of 15 amino acids. Per the germline V gene, CDR1 is SGHVS and CDR2 is FQNEAQ. The CDR3 region is CASSLFREFSDEQYF. The DNA for the CDR3 is TGTGCCAGCAGCTTATTTCGGGAGTTCTCAGACGAGCAGTACTTC. Based on the CDR3 plus reference TRBV7-8 and TRBJ2-7, the full variable domain is GAGVSQSPRYKVAKRGQDVALRCDPISGHVSLFWYQQALGQGPEFLTYFQNEAQLDKSGLPSDRFFAERPEGSVSTLKIQRTQQEDSAVYLCASSLFREFSDEQYFGPGTRLTVT.

A few counts support this clone. The chain recombines TRBV18 with TRBJ1-6; TRBD1 aligns across 9 bases. J was trimmed by 4 bases and V by 6 bases; bases with no gene match: 4. CDR1 is KGHSH and CDR2 is LQKENI in the germline V gene. The CDR3 sequence is 15 residues long. CDR3 amino acids: CASSPDRGYNSPLHF. CDR3 bases: TGTGCCAGCTCTCCGGACAGGGGATATAATTCACCCCTCCACTTT.

The gene calls are TRBV11-3 and TRBJ1-1; D gene uncertain. V was shortened by 5 bases and J by 1 base, with 8 bases between the two germline ends. Germline-derived CDR1 and CDR2 are SGHNT and YENEEA. This CDR3 is 13 amino acids long. The CDR3: CASSRRENTEAFF. The CDR3 DNA sequence: TGTGCCAGCAGCCGGAGGGAGAACACTGAAGCTTTCTTT. Combining the CDR3 with reference TRBV11-3 and TRBJ1-1 gives the whole variable domain EAGVVQSPRYKIIEKKQPVAFWCNPISGHNTLYWYLQNLGQGPELLIRYENEEAVDDSQLPKDRFSAERLKGVDSTLKIQPAELGDSAVYLCASSRRENTEAFFGQGTRLTVV.

This rearrangement joins TRBV7-9 to TRBJ2-5; D gene unclear. The germline V and J ends were trimmed by 1 base and 4 bases, with 4 bases remaining between them. The CDR3 is 12 residues long. From germline, CDR1 is SEHNR and CDR2 FQNEAQ (reference sequence). CDR3 DNA sequence: TGTGCCAGCAGCTTAGATATAGAGACCCAGTACTTC. Protein product: CASSLDIETQYF.

The J gene is TRBJ2-7, the V gene TRBV3-1 (or the pseudogene TRBV3-2); TRBD1 aligns across 7 bases. V lost 0 bases, J lost 4 bases, and 6 bases stayed unmatched. The CDR3 consists of 15 residues. CDR1 and CDR2 from the germline V gene are LGHDT and YNNKEL (reference sequence). CDR3 sequence reads: CASSQDMRGPYEQYF. CDR3 bases: TGTGCCAGCAGCCAAGATATGAGGGGGCCGTACGAGCAGTACTTC.

The chain uses TRBV28 and TRBJ2-7; D might be TRBD2 (7 bases). This CDR3 spans 14 amino acids. Germline loops: CDR1 MDHEN, CDR2 SYDVKM. Trimming shortened V by 2 bases and J by 6 bases, and 14 bases separated the two germline ends. The CDR3 nucleotides are TGTGCCAGCAGTTTAGTAGGGGGAGGGTTCGAGCAGTACTTC. Encoded protein: CASSLVGGGFEQYF.

This rearrangement joins TRBV27 to TRBJ2-1; 9 positions agree with TRBD2. This CDR3 comprises 13 residues. Germline loops: CDR1 MNHEY, CDR2 SMNVEV (reference sequence). With 1 base clipped from V and 16 bases from J, the junction kept 8 bases outside the gene matches. Here the CDR3 DNA reads TGTGCCAGCAGTTTATTGCGGGAGGGAGGGGTATTCTTC. Translation: CASSLLREGGVFF.

CDR3 region: CASSQLGVTPNTEAFF. CDR3 nucleotides: TGTGCCAGCAGCCAACTAGGGGTAACACCGAACACTGAAGCTTTCTTT. The V call is TRBV3-1 (or the pseudogene TRBV3-2), the J call TRBJ1-1; D might be TRBD1 (5 bases). Germline lookup yields CDR1 LGHDT and CDR2 YNNKEL (reference sequence). This CDR3 is built from 16 residues. With 2 bases removed from V and 1 base from J, the gap between germline ends came to 14 bases.

V is TRBV12-3 or TRBV12-4 and J is TRBJ1-1; D is unclear. With 2 bases removed from V and 7 bases from J, the gap between germline ends came to 8 bases. The CDR3 length is 12 residues. CDR3 loop: CASSLKGGEAFF. The DNA for the CDR3 is TGTGCCAGCAGTTTAAAAGGCGGTGAAGCTTTCTTT.

The V gene is TRBV3-1 (or the pseudogene TRBV3-2), the J gene TRBJ1-1; no definite D call. Trimming stripped 3 bases from V and 1 base from J, with 12 bases between. CDR1 is LGHDT, CDR2 YNNKEL, per germline (reference sequence). The CDR3 consists of 15 residues. CDR3 in amino acids: CASSHSLGGNTEAFF. The CDR3 DNA reads as TGTGCCAGCAGCCATTCGCTCGGAGGGAACACTGAAGCTTTCTTT.

The chain uses TRBV15 and TRBJ1-5, with D possibly TRBD1 on 5 matching bases. V shed 2 bases and J shed 4 bases, with 18 bases lying between them. Germline CDR1 is LNHNV and CDR2 is YYDKDF (reference sequence). This CDR3 region has 17 residues. The CDR3 coding sequence is TGTGCCACCAGCAGAACCAGGGCATCCGGGGGTAATCAGCCCCAGCATTTT. Residues: CATSRTRASGGNQPQHF.

This clone has only one observation. The chain employs TRBV29-1 and TRBJ1-1; D unclear. CDR3 length equals 12 residues. CDR1 SQVTM and CDR2 ANQGSEA come from the germline V gene. The V end was cut by 6 bases, the J end by 4 bases, with 12 bases between. CDR3 protein: CSVGGYGTEAFF. The DNA of the CDR3 is TGCAGCGTCGGTGGTTACGGCACTGAAGCTTTCTTT.

The J gene is TRBJ1-4, the V gene TRBV5-1; tentative D call: TRBD1 (6 bases). V shed 4 bases and J shed 5 bases, with 15 bases lying between them. Germline V gene lookup returns CDR1 SGHRS and CDR2 YFSETQ. CDR3 size: 15 residues. Here the CDR3 reads CASSMKQGGNEKLFF. In DNA, the CDR3 is TGCGCCAGCAGCATGAAACAGGGTGGCAATGAAAAACTGTTTTTT.

CDR3 DNA sequence: TGTGCCAGCAGCTTAGGACAGGGGGTTGGCTATGGCTACACCTTC. Protein: CASSLGQGVGYGYTF. This chain connects TRBV7-9 to TRBJ1-2, with TRBD1 matching 9 bases. V shed 1 base, J shed 4 bases, and the junction held 4 bases outside the gene matches. Germline lookup yields CDR1 SEHNR and CDR2 FQNEAQ (reference sequence). This CDR3 spans 15 amino acids.

The chain couples TRBV5-1 to TRBJ2-1, with TRBD1 matching 9 bases. The CDR3 has 15 amino acids. V trimming: 3 bases; J trimming: 5 bases; junction bases outside the gene matches: 6. Germline lookup yields CDR1 SGHRS and CDR2 YFSETQ. CDR3 region: CASSWDRAGNNEQFF. The CDR3 DNA sequence: TGCGCCAGCAGCTGGGACAGGGCTGGTAACAATGAGCAGTTCTTC.

V usage is TRBV7-9 and J usage is TRBJ1-5; the D is unclear. V was clipped by 0 bases and J by 9 bases, with 9 bases between them. CDR3 length: 13 amino acids. Germline V lookup: CDR1 SEHNR, CDR2 FQNEAQ (reference sequence). The CDR3 reads CASSLAAGRPQHF. The CDR3 DNA reads TGTGCCAGCAGCTTAGCGGCTGGCAGGCCCCAGCATTTT. The variable domain in full, with the rest retrieved from reference TRBV7-9 and TRBJ1-5, is DTGVSQNPRHKITKRGQNVTFRCDPISEHNRLYWYRQTLGQGPEFLTYFQNEAQLEKSRLLSDRFSAERPKGSFSTLEIQRTEQGDSAMYLCASSLAAGRPQHFGDGTRLSIL.

This clone was picked up a small number of times. The rearrangement links TRBV27 to TRBJ2-3; 8 bases agree with TRBD2. Looked up from germline, CDR1 is MNHEY and CDR2 is SMNVEV (reference sequence). The CDR3 totals 15 residues. J was trimmed by 2 bases and V by 7 bases; bases with no gene match: 8. CDR3 DNA sequence: TGTGCCAGCACCAATCGCGGGGGGCTCACAGATACGCAGTATTTT. As protein: CASTNRGGLTDTQYF.